These 9 T cell receptor beta chains were sequenced from one sample in a study of shared clonotypes between healthy human individuals. Profiling relied on immunoSEQ multiplex PCR, and the TCRdb table lists in-frame clones only, not all of them. The sample contains more than 2 million clones, almost 96% of which appear only once. The sequenced sample consisted of naive CD4+ T cells sorted from blood. As for subset: CD45RA+ positively selected. Receptors were obtained from a man between 18 and 29 years old in good health.

This clone was counted only a few times. J is TRBJ2-5 and V is TRBV7-2, with TRBD2 identical over 8 bases. This CDR3 has 15 residues. V lost 4 bases to trimming and J lost 0 bases; unmatched junction nucleotides: 4. Germline V gene lookup returns CDR1 SGHTA and CDR2 FQGNSA. The CDR3 protein is CASSWVAGNQETQYF. The CDR3 DNA reads as TGTGCCAGCAGCTGGGTAGCGGGAAACCAAGAGACCCAGTACTTC.

The V call is TRBV29-1, the J call TRBJ2-1, with D possibly matching TRBD1 (6 bases). The CDR3 extends over 14 amino acids. Germline CDR1 reads SQVTM; CDR2 reads ANQGSEA. Trimming pared 3 bases from V and 5 bases from J, leaving 14 bases between. The CDR3 DNA sequence: TGCAGCGTTGATGGGACAAGGGGCGACAATGAGCAGTTCTTC. Encoded protein: CSVDGTRGDNEQFF.

The chain combines TRBV18 with TRBJ1-2; 9 nucleotides line up with TRBD1. Germline V gene sequence: CDR1 KGHSH, CDR2 LQKENI. The V gene end was trimmed by 4 bases and the J gene end by 4 bases; junction bases not matched to a gene: 25. The CDR3 runs 21 residues. CDR3 loop: CASSRFSPVGQGPQVGYGYTF. CDR3 in DNA: TGTGCCAGCTCACGCTTTTCCCCTGTAGGACAGGGGCCTCAGGTGGGCTATGGCTACACCTTC. The full variable domain, in which reference TRBV18 and TRBJ1-2 provide the parts outside the CDR3, is NAGVMQNPRHLVRRRGQEARLRCSPMKGHSHVYWYRQLPEEGLKFMVYLQKENIIDESGMPKERFSAEFPKEGPSILRIQQVVRGDSAAYFCASSRFSPVGQGPQVGYGYTFGSGTRLTVV.

The gene calls are TRBV6-6 and TRBJ1-2; the D gene is possibly TRBD1 (6 bases). The V and J ends lost 9 bases and 8 bases respectively, with 19 bases between them. CDR3 length: 13 residues. Germline values: CDR1 MNHNY, CDR2 SVGAGI (reference sequence). The CDR3 is CASRSGGVGGYTF. The CDR3 nucleotides read TGTGCCAGTCGTTCCGGGGGCGTTGGGGGCTACACCTTC.

The chain links TRBV7-9 to TRBJ2-5, with 7 bases that match TRBD2. V was clipped by 5 bases and J by 2 bases; unmatched bases: 5. Germline CDR1 and CDR2: SEHNR and FQNEAQ (reference sequence). The CDR3 spans 14 residues. CDR3 amino acids: CASSPGGKQETQYF. The CDR3 DNA reads TGTGCCAGCAGCCCGGGGGGAAAACAAGAGACCCAGTACTTC. The full variable domain, in which reference TRBV7-9 and TRBJ2-5 provide the parts outside the CDR3, is DTGVSQNPRHKITKRGQNVTFRCDPISEHNRLYWYRQTLGQGPEFLTYFQNEAQLEKSRLLSDRFSAERPKGSFSTLEIQRTEQGDSAMYLCASSPGGKQETQYFGPGTRLLVL.

This chain joins TRBV11-1 and TRBJ2-2; 7 nucleotides align to TRBD2. CDR1 is SGHAT, CDR2 FQDESV, per germline (reference sequence). V trimming: 3 bases; J trimming: 5 bases; junction bases outside the gene matches: 3. The CDR3 sequence is 14 residues long. Here the CDR3 DNA reads TGTGCCAGCAGCTTTCGCGGGGGAACCGGGGAGCTGTTTTTT. It yields the protein CASSFRGGTGELFF.

The chain carries TRBV5-1 and TRBJ1-1; D possibly corresponds to TRBD1 (5 bases). Germline V lookup: CDR1 SGHRS, CDR2 YFSETQ. The CDR3 is 15 residues long. Trimming stripped 4 bases from V and 1 base from J, with 14 bases between. The CDR3 reads CASSAELGQNTEAFF. The CDR3 nucleotides read TGCGCCAGCAGCGCCGAGCTAGGACAGAACACTGAAGCTTTCTTT.

V usage is TRBV11-2 and J usage is TRBJ2-3; D could derive from TRBD1 or TRBD2 (5 bases each). The CDR3 is made up of 12 amino acids. Germline V gene sequence: CDR1 SGHAT, CDR2 FQNNGV. V was pared by 6 bases and J by 5 bases, with 9 bases between. The CDR3 DNA follows: TGTGCCAGCAGACGTGGGGGAGATACGCAGTATTTT. It encodes CASRRGGDTQYF.

The J gene is TRBJ2-5, the V gene TRBV6-5; 7 bases fit TRBD1. Germline loops: CDR1 MNHEY, CDR2 SVGAGI. There are 15 residues in the CDR3. J lost 5 bases, V lost 0 bases, and 6 bases had no gene match. This CDR3 is CASSYSQGIRETQYF. In nucleotides, the CDR3 is TGTGCCAGCAGTTACTCACAGGGGATTAGGGAGACCCAGTACTTC.